This section outlines one T cell receptor beta chain sequence together with its context. Its antigen is still unknown. The assay was immunoSEQ multiplex PCR, and TCRdb's table has in-frame clones only and misses some. The top ten hold 15% to 20% of the sample, which has more than 50,000 clones, just over 90% seen once. The data derive from a study of OX40 agonist ivuxolimab in advanced cancers. Study details: Allowance was made for prior anti-PD-1, anti-PD-L1 or anti-CTLA-4 therapy, and about 44% had some.

Overall study results and limits: The study observed clonal expansion of CD4+ and CD8+ blood T cells by week 6 at 0.1 to 3.0 mg/kg. Partial responders treated at 0.1-3.0 mg/kg exhibited clonal expansion among the lowest measured.

This CDR3 is built from 15 residues. Trimming shortened V by 1 base and J by 3 bases, and 12 bases separated the two germline ends. CDR1 and CDR2 from the germline V gene are ENHRY and SYGVKD. Blood sampling was done at baseline, cycle 4 day 1, and cycle 7 day 1. V usage is TRBV10-3 and J usage is TRBJ1-2; no clear D gene. The TCR sequence derives from an adult with an advanced solid tumor such as melanoma, head and neck, liver or kidney cancer. Sequencing was performed on CD4+ or CD8+ T cells sorted from blood, taken in a trial of the OX40 agonist ivuxolimab. CDR3 residues: CAISEYEGLDYGYTF. Written as DNA, the CDR3 is TGTGCCATCAGTGAGTACGAGGGTCTGGACTATGGCTACACCTTC.